This TCR beta chain stems from a study of T cell responses to AZD1222 COVID-19 vaccine. Using immunoSEQ multiplex PCR, the repertoire was profiled, and TCRdb retains in-frame clones only, with some absent. The repertoire consists of more than 150,000 clones, with about nine tenths occurring once and the leading ten covering roughly 6%. As concerns this clone: What it recognizes is unknown.

Germline V CDR1 and CDR2: MNHEY, SMNVEV (reference sequence). Losses at the gene ends were 2 bases for V and 6 bases for J; bases not matched to a gene: 14. The CDR3 extends over 17 amino acids. The study's findings and limits: Nearly half of the spike-specific TCRs reportedly recognize variant regions that carry no mutations.

The chain recombines TRBV27 with TRBJ2-7; 9 bases map to TRBD1. This TCR was sampled from an adult in good health. The starting material was peripheral blood, obtained on day 0 of AZD1222 vaccination. The CDR3, as DNA: TGTGCCAGCAGTTTAGCCGGGGTAGGGACAGGGTTATCCGAGCAGTACTTC. This sequence encodes CASSLAGVGTGLSEQYF.